These 28 T cell receptor beta chains were sequenced from one sample in a study of cytomegalovirus exposure and HLA in healthy donors. Vbeta (60) and Jbeta (13) primers were used in the PCR. The protocol was immunoSEQ multiplex PCR, while the TCRdb copy is restricted to in-frame clones and leaves out a portion. The profile shows fewer than 150,000 clones, approximately 80% of them singletons. The sequenced sample was PBMCs. The source is a male donor in good health and CMV-seronegative.

The rearrangement uses TRBV23-1 and TRBJ2-7; weak D call: TRBD1 (6 bases). TRBV23-1 is annotated as an ORF whose role is uncertain. Trimming stripped 3 bases from V and 2 bases from J, with 23 bases between. The CDR3 sequence is 18 residues long. The CDR3 nucleotides read TGCGCCAGCAGTCACACCCGGGTGGTACCGGGACACACCTACGAGCAGTACTTC. Protein product: CASSHTRVVPGHTYEQYF.

J is TRBJ2-6 and V is TRBV21-1; the DNA was not used to check the table's D call, TRBD1. TRBV21-1 counts as a pseudogene. The CDR3 is made up of 14 amino acids. CDR3: CATRRGSGANVLTF. The CDR3 DNA is TGTGCCACCAGGAGGGGGTCCGGGGCCAACGTCCTGACTTTC.

The chain carries TRBV5-6 and TRBJ1-5; D is ambiguous. Trimming removed 4 bases at V and 3 bases at J, with 5 bases between. Germline assignment: CDR1 SGHDT and CDR2 YYEEEE. The CDR3 runs 12 residues. CDR3 coding DNA: TGTGCCAGCAGCCAATCCAATCAGCCCCAGCATTTT. This translates into CASSQSNQPQHF.

The genes are TRBV27 and TRBJ1-2, with 7 nucleotides matching TRBD1. The V gene end was trimmed by 6 bases and the J gene end by 4 bases; junction bases not matched to a gene: 8. Germline CDR1 reads MNHEY; CDR2 reads SMNVEV (reference sequence). This CDR3 has 14 amino acids. CDR3 loop: CASREQGMSYGYTF. The DNA for the CDR3 is TGTGCCAGCAGGGAACAGGGGATGAGCTATGGCTACACCTTC.

This clone was seen a handful of times. This chain connects TRBV5-8 to TRBJ2-1; TRBD1 matches at 7 bases. The CDR3 consists of 15 residues. From germline, CDR1 is SGHTS and CDR2 YDEGEE. The J segment lost 3 bases and the V segment lost 2 bases, leaving 5 bases of the junction unmatched. The CDR3 DNA reads TGTGCCAGCAGCTTAGGGACAGATCACTACAATGAGCAGTTCTTC. It encodes CASSLGTDHYNEQFF.

The rearrangement uses TRBV28 and TRBJ2-5; D is perhaps TRBD2 (5 bases). The CDR3 sequence is 14 residues long. Germline assignment: CDR1 MDHEN and CDR2 SYDVKM. V lost 3 bases and J lost 4, with 12 bases in between. The CDR3 loop is CASSFPGRGETQYF. The CDR3 DNA follows: TGTGCCAGCAGTTTCCCCGGACGGGGAGAGACCCAGTACTTC.

This chain joins TRBV4-3 and TRBJ2-2; D possibly corresponds to TRBD2 (5 bases). Germline V lookup: CDR1 LGHNA, CDR2 YSLEER. The CDR3 totals 15 residues. The V end lost 3 bases, the J end lost 4 bases, and 12 bases lay between the germline ends. Written as DNA, the CDR3 is TGCGCCAGCAGCCAGGACTTCTCAGTCACCGGGGAGCTGTTTTTT. This codes for CASSQDFSVTGELFF.

The rearrangement uses TRBV4-2 and TRBJ2-5, with 7 bases that match TRBD1. The CDR3 has 15 amino acids. Trimming took 1 base from V and 3 from J; bases not matched to a gene: 5. CDR1 and CDR2 from the germline V gene are LGHNA and YNFKEQ. The CDR3 sequence: CASSQAGQVEETQYF. Written as DNA, the CDR3 is TGTGCCAGCAGCCAAGCCGGACAGGTAGAAGAGACCCAGTACTTC.

J is TRBJ2-1 and V is TRBV9, with 9 bases identical to TRBD2. The V gene's germline CDR1 is SGDLS and CDR2 YYNGEE. The length of the CDR3 is 17 residues. Trimming removed 3 bases from V and 7 bases from J; junction bases left unmatched: 14. The CDR3 bases are TGTGCCAGCAGCGGACGCTTGAGCGGGGGGCCGGGGAATGAGCAGTTCTTC. Protein product: CASSGRLSGGPGNEQFF.

The chain carries TRBV5-6 and TRBJ1-6, with 9 positions matching TRBD1. The V and J ends lost 5 bases and 9 bases, in that order; junction bases with no gene match: 12. The CDR3 runs 16 residues. Per the germline V gene, CDR1 is SGHDT and CDR2 is YYEEEE. The CDR3 coding sequence is TGTGCCAGCAGTACGATTCCGGGACAGGGTATTTCACCCCTCCACTTT. Protein: CASSTIPGQGISPLHF.

This clone was seen a single time. The chain employs TRBV5-1 and TRBJ2-7; 10 nucleotides agree with TRBD1. V lost 0 bases and J lost 2; bases outside the gene matches: 5. Germline CDR1 is SGHRS and CDR2 is YFSETQ. This CDR3 contains 16 residues. For the CDR3, the DNA is TGCGCCAGCAGCTTGGTAAGGACAGGGGGGACCTACGAGCAGTACTTC. Translating it yields CASSLVRTGGTYEQYF.

The gene calls are TRBV5-4 and TRBJ2-7, with 12 nucleotides matching TRBD2. The J call is uncertain, as TRBJ2-5 better fits the DNA end. The CDR3 sequence is 17 residues long. Looked up from germline, CDR1 is SGHNT and CDR2 is YYREEE (reference sequence). CDR3 region: CASSSGGASGGAETQYF. CDR3 nucleotide sequence: TGTGCCAGCAGCTCTGGCGGGGCTAGCGGGGGGGCAGAGACCCAGTACTTC.

The CDR3 DNA is TGTGCCAGCAATGGGAGGGTACAGTCCCAAGCTTTCTTT. Its translation is CASNGRVQSQAFF. The rearrangement links TRBV28 to TRBJ1-1; D gene unclear. V lost 7 bases to trimming and J lost 9 bases, with 18 bases between them. CDR1 MDHEN and CDR2 SYDVKM come from the germline V gene. The CDR3 is 13 residues long.

The chain combines TRBV30 with TRBJ2-6; 7 nucleotides match TRBD1. The junction had 3 bases not matched to a gene; V was cut back by 5 bases and J by 2 bases. Germline-derived CDR1 and CDR2 are GTSNPN and SVGIG (reference sequence). The CDR3 length is 14 residues. The CDR3 nucleotides read TGTGCCTGGGAACAGGGGACTGGGGCCAACGTCCTGACTTTC. Residues: CAWEQGTGANVLTF.

This chain joins TRBV19 and TRBJ1-1, with D perhaps matching TRBD1 (6 bases). The CDR3 totals 16 residues. V was cut by 7 bases and J by 1 base, with 19 bases left in between. Germline V gives CDR1 LNHDA, CDR2 SQIVND (reference sequence). In DNA, the CDR3 is TGTGCCAGTATGCCCCTTCCAGGGGTGGAGAACACTGAAGCTTTCTTT. This codes for CASMPLPGVENTEAFF.

V and J are TRBV28 and TRBJ1-1; 7 bases are shared with TRBD1. V was pared by 5 bases and J by 4 bases, with 7 bases of the junction left unmatched. Germline lookup yields CDR1 MDHEN and CDR2 SYDVKM. The CDR3 covers 14 residues. CDR3 in DNA: TGTGCCAGCAGTACAGGGGAGAGGTTCACTGAAGCTTTCTTT. It encodes CASSTGERFTEAFF. Drawing the rest from reference TRBV28 and TRBJ1-1, the complete variable domain is DVKVTQSSRYLVKRTGEKVFLECVQDMDHENMFWYRQDPGLGLRLIYFSYDVKMKEKGDIPEGYSVSREKKERFSLILESASTNQTSMYLCASSTGERFTEAFFGQGTRLTVV.

The V and J genes are TRBV6-5 and TRBJ2-3; 12 bases align to TRBD1. There are 15 residues in the CDR3. Germline CDR1 reads MNHEY; CDR2 reads SVGAGI. V was clipped by 2 bases and J by 4 bases; unmatched bases: 1. CDR3 sequence reads: CASSYGTGGPDTQYF. The CDR3 nucleotides are TGTGCCAGCAGTTACGGGACAGGGGGCCCAGATACGCAGTATTTT.

This clone was seen more than once but under ten times. The rearrangement links TRBV7-8 to TRBJ1-5; D unclear. The CDR3 covers 15 residues. V lost 0 bases and J 2 bases, leaving 8 bases between the germline ends. The germline CDR1 and CDR2 sequences are SGHVS and FQNEAQ. The DNA for the CDR3 is TGTGCCAGCAGCTTAGCCCCGGAGGGCAATCAGCCCCAGCATTTT. It translates to CASSLAPEGNQPQHF.

The chain has TRBV7-8 and TRBJ2-2; unclear D gene. V lost 1 base and J lost 1, with 4 bases in between. Germline lookup yields CDR1 SGHVS and CDR2 FQNEAQ. The CDR3 covers 14 residues. CDR3 sequence: CASSLGQNTGELFF. The CDR3 nucleotides are TGTGCCAGCAGCTTAGGACAGAACACCGGGGAGCTGTTTTTT.

The V call is TRBV4-1, the J call TRBJ2-6; D possibly corresponds to TRBD2 (6 bases). CDR1 MGHRA and CDR2 YSYEKL come from the germline V gene. The V end was cut by 4 bases, the J end by 2 bases, with 12 bases between. This CDR3 region has 16 residues. In DNA form, the CDR3 reads TGCGCCAGCAGCCCGGCGGGATCTGCTGGGGCCAACGTCCTGACTTTC. Its protein product is CASSPAGSAGANVLTF.

The chain uses TRBV6-5 and TRBJ1-3; 8 positions match TRBD1. The CDR3 runs 16 residues. The germline CDR1 and CDR2 sequences are MNHEY and SVGAGI. J lost 2 bases, V lost 4 bases, and 7 bases had no gene match. DNA of the CDR3: TGTGCCAGCAGTTCGCAGGGGGCATCTACTGGAAACACCATATATTTT. Its protein is CASSSQGASTGNTIYF.

As concerns this clone: A junction end diverges from the germline sequence, so it may reflect a read error. V usage is TRBV7-6 and J usage is TRBJ2-5; TRBD1 matches at 10 bases. There are 13 residues in the CDR3. CDR1 and CDR2 from the germline V gene are SGHVS and FNYEAQ. CDR3 sequence reads: CATRQGAGEAQYF. Written as DNA, the CDR3 is TGTGCCACCCGACAGGGGGCTGGAGAGGCCCAGTACTTC.

The CDR3 region has the DNA TGTGCCAGCAGCTTAAGAGGGGGCGATGAAAAACTGTTTTTT. It yields the protein CASSLRGGDEKLFF. The V and J genes are TRBV7-9 and TRBJ1-4; TRBD1 aligns across 7 bases. From germline, CDR1 is SEHNR and CDR2 FQNEAQ (reference sequence). CDR3 length equals 14 residues. The trim removed 2 bases at V and 6 bases at J, leaving 3 bases unmatched.

This clone showed up just once. The V and J genes are TRBV5-1 and TRBJ2-1; possibly TRBD1 for D (5 bases). Germline lookup yields CDR1 SGHRS and CDR2 YFSETQ. Trimming removed 0 bases at V and 7 bases at J, with 17 bases between. This CDR3 region has 16 residues. The CDR3 DNA reads as TGCGCCAGCAGCTTGGTTCCTCGGGCAGGGCCGAATGAGCAGTTCTTC. Translation gives CASSLVPRAGPNEQFF.

V usage is TRBV6-5 and J usage is TRBJ1-5; 7 positions match TRBD1. V shed 6 bases, J shed 2 bases, and the junction held 7 bases outside the gene matches. Germline CDR1 MNHEY, CDR2 SVGAGI. The CDR3 totals 15 residues. In DNA form, the CDR3 reads TGTGCCAGCAGAAAGGACAGGAGTGGCAATCAGCCCCAGCATTTT. Encoded protein: CASRKDRSGNQPQHF.

This clone was detected ten times or more. The chain carries TRBV4-2 and TRBJ2-3; 7 bases map to TRBD1. The V segment lost 4 bases and the J segment 3 bases; nucleotides outside the gene matches: 10. Germline V gene data show CDR1 as LGHNA and CDR2 as YNFKEQ. The CDR3 length is 16 residues. CDR3: CASSPGLGGATDTQYF. Written as DNA, the CDR3 is TGTGCCAGCAGCCCCGGGTTAGGGGGCGCAACAGATACGCAGTATTTT.

V usage is TRBV6-5 and J usage is TRBJ1-5; weak D call: TRBD1 (5 bases). The CDR3 runs 14 residues. Germline V gene sequence: CDR1 MNHEY, CDR2 SVGAGI. Trimming removed 4 bases at V and 3 bases at J, with 10 bases between. CDR3 amino acids: CASSFDRDNQPQHF. The CDR3 DNA sequence: TGTGCCAGCAGTTTCGACAGAGACAATCAGCCCCAGCATTTT.

This clone has only one observation. The chain uses TRBV5-4 and TRBJ1-1, with unresolved D. Trimming cost V 2 bases and J 1 base, with 9 bases left between them. This CDR3 spans 14 amino acids. The germline gives CDR1 SGHNT, CDR2 YYREEE (reference sequence). The CDR3 loop is CASSFDPGNTEAFF. CDR3 sequence (DNA): TGTGCCAGCAGCTTTGATCCAGGGAACACTGAAGCTTTCTTT.